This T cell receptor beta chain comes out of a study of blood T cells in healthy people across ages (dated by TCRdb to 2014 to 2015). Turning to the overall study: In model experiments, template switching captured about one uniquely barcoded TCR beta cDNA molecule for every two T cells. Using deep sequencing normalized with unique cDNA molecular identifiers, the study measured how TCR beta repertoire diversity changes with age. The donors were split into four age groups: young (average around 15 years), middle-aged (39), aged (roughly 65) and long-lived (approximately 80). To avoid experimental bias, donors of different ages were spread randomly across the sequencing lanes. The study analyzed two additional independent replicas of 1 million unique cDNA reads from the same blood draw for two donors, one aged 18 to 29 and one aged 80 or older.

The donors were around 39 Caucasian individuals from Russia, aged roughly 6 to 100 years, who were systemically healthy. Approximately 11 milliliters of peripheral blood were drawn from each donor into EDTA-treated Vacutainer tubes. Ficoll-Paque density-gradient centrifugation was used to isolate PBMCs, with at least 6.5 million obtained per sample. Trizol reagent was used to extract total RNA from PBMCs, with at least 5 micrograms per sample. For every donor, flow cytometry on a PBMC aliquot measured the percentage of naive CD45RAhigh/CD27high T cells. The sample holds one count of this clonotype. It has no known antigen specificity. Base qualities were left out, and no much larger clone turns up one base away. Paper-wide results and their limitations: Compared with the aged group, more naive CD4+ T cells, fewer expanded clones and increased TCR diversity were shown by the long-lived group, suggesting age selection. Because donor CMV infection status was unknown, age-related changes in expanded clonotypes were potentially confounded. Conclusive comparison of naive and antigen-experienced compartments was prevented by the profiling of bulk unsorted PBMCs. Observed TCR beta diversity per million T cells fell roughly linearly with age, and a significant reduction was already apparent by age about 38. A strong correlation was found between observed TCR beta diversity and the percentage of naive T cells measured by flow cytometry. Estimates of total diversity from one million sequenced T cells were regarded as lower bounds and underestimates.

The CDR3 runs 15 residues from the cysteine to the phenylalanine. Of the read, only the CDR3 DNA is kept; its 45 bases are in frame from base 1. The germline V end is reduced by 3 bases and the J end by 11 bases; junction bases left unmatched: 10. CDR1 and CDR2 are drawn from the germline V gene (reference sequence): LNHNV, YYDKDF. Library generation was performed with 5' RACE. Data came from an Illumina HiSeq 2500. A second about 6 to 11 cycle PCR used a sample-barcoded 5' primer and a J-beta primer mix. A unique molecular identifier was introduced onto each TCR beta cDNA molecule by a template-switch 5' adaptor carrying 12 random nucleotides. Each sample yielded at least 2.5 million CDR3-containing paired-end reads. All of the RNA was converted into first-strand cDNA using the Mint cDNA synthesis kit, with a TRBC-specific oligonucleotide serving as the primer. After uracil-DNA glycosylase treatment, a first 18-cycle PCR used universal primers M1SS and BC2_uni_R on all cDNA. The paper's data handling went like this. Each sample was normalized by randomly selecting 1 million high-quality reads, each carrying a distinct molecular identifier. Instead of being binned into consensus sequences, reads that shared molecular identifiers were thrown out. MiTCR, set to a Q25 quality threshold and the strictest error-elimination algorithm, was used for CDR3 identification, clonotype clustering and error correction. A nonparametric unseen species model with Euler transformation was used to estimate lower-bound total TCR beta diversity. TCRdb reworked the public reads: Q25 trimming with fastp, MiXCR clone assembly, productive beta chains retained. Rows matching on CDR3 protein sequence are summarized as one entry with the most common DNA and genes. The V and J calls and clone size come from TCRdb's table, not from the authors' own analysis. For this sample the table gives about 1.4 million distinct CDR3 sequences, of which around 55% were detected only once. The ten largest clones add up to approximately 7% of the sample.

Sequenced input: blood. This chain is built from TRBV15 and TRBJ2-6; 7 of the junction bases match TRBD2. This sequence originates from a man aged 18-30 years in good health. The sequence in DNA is TGTGCCACCAGCAGTTATGAGGGAGGGTCCGACGTCCTGACTTTC. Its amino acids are CATSSYEGGSDVLTF.